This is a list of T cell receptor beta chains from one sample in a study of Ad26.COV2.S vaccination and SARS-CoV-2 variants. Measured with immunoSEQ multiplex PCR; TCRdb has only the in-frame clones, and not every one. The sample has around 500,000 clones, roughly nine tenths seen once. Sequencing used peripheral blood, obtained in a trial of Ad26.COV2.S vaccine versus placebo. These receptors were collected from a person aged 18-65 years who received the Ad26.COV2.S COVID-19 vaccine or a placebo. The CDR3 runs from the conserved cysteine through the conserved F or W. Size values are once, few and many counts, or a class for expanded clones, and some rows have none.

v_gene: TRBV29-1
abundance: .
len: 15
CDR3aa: CSVTGTSGSTGELFF

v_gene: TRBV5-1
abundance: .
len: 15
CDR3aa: CASSSRTAGANVLTF

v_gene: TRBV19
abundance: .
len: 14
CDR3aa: CASSPGGGTDTQYF

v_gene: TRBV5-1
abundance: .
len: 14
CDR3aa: CASSYGNTYNEQFF

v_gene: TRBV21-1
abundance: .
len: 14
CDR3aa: CASSKGVGPQPQHF

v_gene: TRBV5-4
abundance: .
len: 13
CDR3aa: CASSSFRNNEQFF

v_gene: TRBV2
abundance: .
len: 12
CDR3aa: CASTEGVGLNTF

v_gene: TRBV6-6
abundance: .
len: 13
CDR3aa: CASRIDMNYGYTF

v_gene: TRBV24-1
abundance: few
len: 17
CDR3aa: CATSDCWAGPQNTEAFF

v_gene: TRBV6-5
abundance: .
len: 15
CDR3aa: CASSYLAGKNQPQHF

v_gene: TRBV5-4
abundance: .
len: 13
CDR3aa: CASSWEGKNIQYF

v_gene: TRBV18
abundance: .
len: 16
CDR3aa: CASSPALAGSTDTQYF

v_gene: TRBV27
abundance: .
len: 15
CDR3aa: CASSWTSGLYNEQFF

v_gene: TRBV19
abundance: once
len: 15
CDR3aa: CASSISTGSYNEQFF

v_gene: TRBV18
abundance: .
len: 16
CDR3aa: CASSPGQTNYNSPLHF

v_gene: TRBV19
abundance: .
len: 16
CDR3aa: CASRHLPQQTNTEAFF

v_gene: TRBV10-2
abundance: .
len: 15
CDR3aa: CASSDGRPGVDEQYF

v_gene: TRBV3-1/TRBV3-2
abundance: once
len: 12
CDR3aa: CASSLVREEQFF

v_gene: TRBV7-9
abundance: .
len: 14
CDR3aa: CASSLAGGKAEAFF

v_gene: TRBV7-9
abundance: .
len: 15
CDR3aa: CASSLAGTGTYEQYF

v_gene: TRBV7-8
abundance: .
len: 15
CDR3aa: CASSLIAGVRDTQYF

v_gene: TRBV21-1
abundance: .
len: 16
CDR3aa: CASSNAGGSSYNEQFF

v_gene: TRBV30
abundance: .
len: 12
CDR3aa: CAYSVVRDEQYF

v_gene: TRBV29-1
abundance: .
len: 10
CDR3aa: CSGSNTEAFF

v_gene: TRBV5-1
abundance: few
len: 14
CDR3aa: CASSSASVEGEQYF

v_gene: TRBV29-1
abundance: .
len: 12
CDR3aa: CSVELSGSGYTF

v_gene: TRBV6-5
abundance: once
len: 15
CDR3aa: CASRTDRDANQPQHF

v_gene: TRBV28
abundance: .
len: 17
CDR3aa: CASSIGGGPIHYNEQFF

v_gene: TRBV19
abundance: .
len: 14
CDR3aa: CASSTGQVPYEQYF

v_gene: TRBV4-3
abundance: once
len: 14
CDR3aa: CASSYGQVNYGYTF

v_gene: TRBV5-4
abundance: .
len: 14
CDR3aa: CASSWGKENYGYTF

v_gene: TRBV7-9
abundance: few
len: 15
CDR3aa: CASSAGQGKMSEAFF

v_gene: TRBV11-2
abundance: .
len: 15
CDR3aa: CASSLSLPAQETQYF

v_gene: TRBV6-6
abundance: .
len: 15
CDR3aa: CASSYSILGELGVYF

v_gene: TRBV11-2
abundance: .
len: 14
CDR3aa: CASSRAGWGYEQYF

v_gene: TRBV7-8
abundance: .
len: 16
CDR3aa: CASSPQDRGLGQPQHF

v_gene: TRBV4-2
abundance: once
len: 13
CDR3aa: CASSPISEETQYF

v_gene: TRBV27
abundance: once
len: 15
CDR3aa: CASSFRGMGTDTQYF

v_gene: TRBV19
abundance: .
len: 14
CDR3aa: CASSTSTGMGTQYF

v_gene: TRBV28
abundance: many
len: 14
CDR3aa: CASSFRAEVAEAFF

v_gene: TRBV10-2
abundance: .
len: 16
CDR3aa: CASSEADRRTINEQFF

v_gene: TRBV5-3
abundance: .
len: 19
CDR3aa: CARSLGQVGVRRYTDTQYF

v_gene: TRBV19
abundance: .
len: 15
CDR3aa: CATRGNRGLLYEQYF

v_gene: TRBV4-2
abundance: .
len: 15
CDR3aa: CASSPRGEQNEKLFF

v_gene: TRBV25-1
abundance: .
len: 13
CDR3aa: CASSAYGGNTQYF

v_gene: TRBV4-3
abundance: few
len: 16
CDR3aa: CASSQVGELQRNTIYF

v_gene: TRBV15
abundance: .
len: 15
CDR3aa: CATSRDTIGTYEQYF

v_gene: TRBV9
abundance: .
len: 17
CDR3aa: CASSPSWDRTFGYGYTF